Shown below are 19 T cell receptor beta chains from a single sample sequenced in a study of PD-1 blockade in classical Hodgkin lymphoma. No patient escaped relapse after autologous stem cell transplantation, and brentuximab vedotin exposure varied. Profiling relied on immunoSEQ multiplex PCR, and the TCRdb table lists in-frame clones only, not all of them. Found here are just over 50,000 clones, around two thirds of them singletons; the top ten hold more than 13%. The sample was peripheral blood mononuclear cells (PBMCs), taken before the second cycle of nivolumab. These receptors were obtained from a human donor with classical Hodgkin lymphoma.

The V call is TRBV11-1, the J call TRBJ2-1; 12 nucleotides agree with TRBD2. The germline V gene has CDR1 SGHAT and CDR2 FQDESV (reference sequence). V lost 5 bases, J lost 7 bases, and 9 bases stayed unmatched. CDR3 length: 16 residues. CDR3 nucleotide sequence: TGTGCCAGCAGCCCCGGACTAGCGGGATGGGGGAATGAGCAGTTCTTC. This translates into CASSPGLAGWGNEQFF.

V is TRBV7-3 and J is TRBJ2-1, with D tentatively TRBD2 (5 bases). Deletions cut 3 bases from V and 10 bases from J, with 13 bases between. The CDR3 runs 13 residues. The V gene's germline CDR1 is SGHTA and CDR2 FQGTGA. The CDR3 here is CASSFLAYGEQFF. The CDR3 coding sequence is TGTGCCAGCAGCTTCCTAGCTTATGGCGAGCAGTTCTTC.

CDR3 sequence (DNA): TGTGCCAGCAGGGGGGTGGGCTACGAGCAGTACTTC. This gives the protein CASRGVGYEQYF. The chain uses TRBV13 and TRBJ2-7; D possibly uses TRBD1 or TRBD2 (5 bases each). This CDR3 has 12 amino acids. The V gene lost 6 bases and the J gene lost 3 bases, with 9 bases spanning the gap. Germline loops: CDR1 PRHDT, CDR2 FYEKMQ (reference sequence).

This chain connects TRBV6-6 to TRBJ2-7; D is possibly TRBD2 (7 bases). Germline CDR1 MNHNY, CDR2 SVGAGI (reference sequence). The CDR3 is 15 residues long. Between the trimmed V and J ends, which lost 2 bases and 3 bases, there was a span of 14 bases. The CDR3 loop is CASSYRWEGGYEQYF. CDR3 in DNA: TGTGCCAGCAGTTACAGGTGGGAGGGGGGCTACGAGCAGTACTTC.

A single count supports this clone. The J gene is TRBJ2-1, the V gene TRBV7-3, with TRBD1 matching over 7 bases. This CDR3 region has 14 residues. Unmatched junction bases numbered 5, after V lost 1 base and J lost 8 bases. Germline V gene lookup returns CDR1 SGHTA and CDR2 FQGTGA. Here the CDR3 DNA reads TGTGCCAGCAGCTTAAGACAGGGTTTCGATGAGCAGTTCTTC. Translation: CASSLRQGFDEQFF.

CDR3 nucleotides: TGTGCCAGTAGAGGGGGGAGAGAACCTTATAGCAATCAGCCCCAGCATTTT. It yields the protein CASRGGREPYSNQPQHF. The genes are TRBV19 and TRBJ1-5, with D tentatively TRBD1 (6 bases). This CDR3 has 17 amino acids. Trimming shortened V by 6 bases and J by 0 bases, and 18 bases separated the two germline ends. Germline V CDR1 and CDR2: LNHDA, SQIVND (reference sequence).

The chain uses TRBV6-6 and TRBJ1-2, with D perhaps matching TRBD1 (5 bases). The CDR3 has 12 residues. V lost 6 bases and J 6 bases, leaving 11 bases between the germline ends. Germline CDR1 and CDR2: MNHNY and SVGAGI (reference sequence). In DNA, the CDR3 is TGTGCCAGCAGATTGTTCAGGGATGGCTACACCTTC. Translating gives CASRLFRDGYTF.

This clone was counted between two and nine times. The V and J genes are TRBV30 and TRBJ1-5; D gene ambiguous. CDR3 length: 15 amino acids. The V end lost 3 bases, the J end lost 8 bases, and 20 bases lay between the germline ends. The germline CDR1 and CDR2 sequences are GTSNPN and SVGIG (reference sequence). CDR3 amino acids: CAWRRGLGSSEPQHF. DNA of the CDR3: TGTGCCTGGAGAAGAGGGCTGGGAAGTTCGGAGCCCCAGCATTTT.

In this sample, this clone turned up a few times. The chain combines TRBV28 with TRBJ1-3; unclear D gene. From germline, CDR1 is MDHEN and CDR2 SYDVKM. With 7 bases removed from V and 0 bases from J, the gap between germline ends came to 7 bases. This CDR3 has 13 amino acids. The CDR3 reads CASNEPSGNTIYF. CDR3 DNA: TGTGCCAGCAACGAGCCCTCTGGAAACACCATATATTTT.

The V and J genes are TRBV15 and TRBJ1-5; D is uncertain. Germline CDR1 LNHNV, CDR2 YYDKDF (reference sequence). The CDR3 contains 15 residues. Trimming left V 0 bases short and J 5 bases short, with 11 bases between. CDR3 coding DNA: TGTGCCACCAGCAGAGAGGAGAGGACGGATCAGCCCCAGCATTTT. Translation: CATSREERTDQPQHF.

The CDR3 bases are TGTGCCAGCAGTGAAACGGGCGGGGAGCTGTTTTTT. As protein: CASSETGGELFF. V usage is TRBV6-1 and J usage is TRBJ2-2; D is uncertain. Trimming removed 2 bases at V and 7 bases at J, with 5 bases between. CDR3 length: 12 amino acids. Germline loops: CDR1 MNHNS, CDR2 SASEGT.

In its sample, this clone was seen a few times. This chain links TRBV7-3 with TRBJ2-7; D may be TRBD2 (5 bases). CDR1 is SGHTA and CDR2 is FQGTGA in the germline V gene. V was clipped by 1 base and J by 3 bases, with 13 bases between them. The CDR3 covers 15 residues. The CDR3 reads CASSLKAGTIYEQYF. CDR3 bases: TGTGCCAGCAGCTTAAAGGCGGGCACTATCTACGAGCAGTACTTC.

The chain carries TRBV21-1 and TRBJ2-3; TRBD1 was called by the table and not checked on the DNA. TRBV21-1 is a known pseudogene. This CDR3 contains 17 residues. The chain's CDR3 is CASSELPRDKRTDTQYF. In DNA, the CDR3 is TGTGCCAGCAGCGAGCTTCCTAGGGACAAGCGCACAGATACGCAGTATTTT.

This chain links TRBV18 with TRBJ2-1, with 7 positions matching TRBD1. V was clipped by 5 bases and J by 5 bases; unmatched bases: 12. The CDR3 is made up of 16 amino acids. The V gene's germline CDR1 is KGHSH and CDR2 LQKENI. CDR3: CASSFVSEQGDNEQFF. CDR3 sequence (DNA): TGTGCCAGCTCATTTGTATCCGAGCAGGGGGACAATGAGCAGTTCTTC.

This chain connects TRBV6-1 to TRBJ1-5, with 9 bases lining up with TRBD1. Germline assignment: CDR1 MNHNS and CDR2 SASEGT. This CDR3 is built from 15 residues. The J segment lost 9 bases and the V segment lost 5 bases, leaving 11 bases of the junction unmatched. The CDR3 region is CASSTTGTGSRPQHF. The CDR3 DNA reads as TGTGCCAGCAGTACTACCGGGACAGGGTCTCGGCCCCAGCATTTT.

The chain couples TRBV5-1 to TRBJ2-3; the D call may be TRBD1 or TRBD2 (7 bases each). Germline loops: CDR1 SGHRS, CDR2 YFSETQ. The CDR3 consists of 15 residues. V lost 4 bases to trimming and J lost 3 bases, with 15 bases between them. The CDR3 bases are TGCGCCAGCAGCGTGTCCAGGGGGGGGACAGATACGCAGTATTTT. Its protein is CASSVSRGGTDTQYF.

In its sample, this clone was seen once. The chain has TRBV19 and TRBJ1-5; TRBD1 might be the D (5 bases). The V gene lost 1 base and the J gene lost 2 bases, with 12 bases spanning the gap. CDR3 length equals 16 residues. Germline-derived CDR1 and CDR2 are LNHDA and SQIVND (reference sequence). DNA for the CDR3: TGTGCCAGTAGTATAGGGTTCAGGGACGGCAATCAGCCCCAGCATTTT. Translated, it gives CASSIGFRDGNQPQHF.

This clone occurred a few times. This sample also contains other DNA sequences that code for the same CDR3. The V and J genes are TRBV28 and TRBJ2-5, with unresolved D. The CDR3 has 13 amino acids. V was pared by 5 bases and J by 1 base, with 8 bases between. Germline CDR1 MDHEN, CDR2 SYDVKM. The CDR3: CASSVRPQETQYF. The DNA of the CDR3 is TGTGCCAGCAGTGTCCGGCCCCAAGAGACCCAGTACTTC.

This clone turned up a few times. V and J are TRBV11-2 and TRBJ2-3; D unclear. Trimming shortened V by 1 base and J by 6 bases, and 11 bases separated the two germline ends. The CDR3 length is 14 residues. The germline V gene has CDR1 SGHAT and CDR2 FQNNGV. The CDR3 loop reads CASSLGSISDTQYF. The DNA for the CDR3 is TGTGCCAGCAGCTTAGGGAGCATCTCCGATACGCAGTATTTT.